This T cell receptor beta chain was documented in a study of shared clonotypes between healthy human individuals. Clones were read by immunoSEQ multiplex PCR, and TCRdb kept only the in-frame ones, dropping some. The repertoire includes millions of clones, approximately 90% of them detected once, and 0.13% to 0.15% sits in the top ten. CDR1 and CDR2 (germline): GTSNPN, SVGIG (reference sequence). The V and J ends lost 8 bases and 1 base respectively, with 7 bases between them. The CDR3 spans 11 residues. The J gene is TRBJ2-3, the V gene TRBV30; D is undetermined. This receptor was obtained from a young man in good health. The sample was naive CD4+ T cells sorted from blood. The sample's subset: CD45RA+ positively selected. Written as DNA, the CDR3 is TGTGCCCAGAGCGGCACAGATACGCAGTATTTT. It codes for CAQSGTDTQYF.